The rows below give T cell receptor beta chains drawn from one sample of a study of blood T cell repertoires in COVID-19. Generated by immunoSEQ multiplex PCR, the TCRdb table keeps only in-frame clones and is missing some. This sample yields around 96,000 clones, of which around 96% are seen a single time; about 4.5% belongs to the top ten. Sequenced input: peripheral blood. The source is a human donor with active COVID-19. The donor label of this sample is uncertain. The CDR3 runs from the conserved cysteine through the conserved F or W. The D gene is left open where the match is weak. Clone size is shown for a subset of rows, as once, few, many or a class of expanded clone.

>NA|TRBV2|TRBJ2-3|NA
CASRQGTDTQYF
TGTGCCAGCAGGCAGGGCACAGATACGCAGTATTTT
>NA|TRBV11-2|TRBJ1-2|NA
CASSDGLRYGYTF
TGTGCCAGCAGCGATGGCCTCAGATATGGCTACACCTTC
>NA|TRBV2|TRBJ2-2|TRBD1
CASSEARRQGFF
TGTGCCAGCAGTGAAGCCAGGCGACAGGGATTTTTT
>NA|TRBV19|TRBJ1-2|NA
CASSIWNRPNYGYTF
TGTGCCAGTAGTATATGGAACAGACCTAACTATGGCTACACCTTC
>NA|TRBV11-3|TRBJ2-7|TRBD2
CASSLRAGGLNEQYF
TGTGCCAGCAGCCTAAGGGCGGGGGGTCTCAACGAGCAGTACTTC
>NA|TRBV28|TRBJ2-3|NA
CASSLGRILSGDTQYF
TGTGCCAGCAGTTTAGGTAGGATACTAAGTGGTGATACGCAGTATTTT
>NA|TRBV9|TRBJ2-6|NA
CASSVGWSGDSGANVLTF
TGTGCCAGCAGCGTAGGCTGGTCAGGGGACTCTGGGGCCAACGTCCTGACTTTC
>NA|TRBV12-5|TRBJ1-1|NA
CASGLVRLNRDAEAFF
TGTGCTAGTGGTTTGGTACGGTTGAACAGGGACGCTGAAGCTTTCTTT
>NA|TRBV27|TRBJ2-7|NA
CASSLSRDLYDEQYF
TGTGCCAGCAGTTTATCCCGGGATCTGTATGACGAGCAGTACTTC
>NA|TRBV6-2/TRBV6-3|TRBJ1-2|NA
CASSLWANYGYTF
TGTGCCAGCAGTTTGTGGGCGAACTATGGCTACACCTTC
>NA|TRBV6-5|TRBJ1-1|NA
CASSFNRDTEAFF
TGTGCCAGCAGTTTCAATAGAGACACTGAAGCTTTCTTT
>NA|TRBV5-4|TRBJ2-1|TRBD2
CASSPLLAGGTSEQFF
TGTGCCAGCAGCCCCCTCTTAGCGGGAGGAACGAGTGAGCAGTTCTTC
>NA|TRBV29-1|TRBJ2-3|TRBD2
CSVEKAGTTHTDTQYF
TGCAGCGTTGAAAAAGCGGGAACAACACACACAGATACGCAGTATTTT
>once|TRBV3-1/TRBV3-2|TRBJ2-7|NA
CASSQDMWSSYEQYF
TGTGCCAGCAGCCAAGACATGTGGAGCTCCTACGAGCAGTACTTC
>NA|TRBV6-1|TRBJ1-6|NA
CASSDGDNSPLHF
TGTGCCAGCAGTGACGGAGATAATTCACCCCTCCACTTT
>NA|TRBV11-3|TRBJ2-3|NA
CASSPFSRGVSDTQYF
TGTGCCAGCAGCCCCTTCTCTCGCGGGGTGTCAGATACGCAGTATTTT
>NA|TRBV29-1|TRBJ1-1|TRBD1
CSVKRQGNAMDTEAFF
TGCAGCGTTAAGAGACAGGGGAATGCGATGGACACTGAAGCTTTCTTT
>NA|TRBV6-1|TRBJ1-3|TRBD1
CASSESRDRIWNTIYF
TGTGCCAGCAGTGAATCCCGGGACAGGATTTGGAACACCATATATTTT
>NA|TRBV27|TRBJ2-1|NA
CASSLMGAGEQFF
TGTGCCAGCAGTTTAATGGGGGCGGGTGAGCAGTTCTTC
>NA|TRBV5-1|TRBJ2-7|TRBD2
CASSPGLGPGYEQYF
TGCGCCAGCAGCCCTGGACTAGGGCCCGGGTACGAGCAGTACTTC
>NA|TRBV27|TRBJ2-2|NA
CASSLYGGERSGELFF
TGTGCCAGCAGTTTATATGGCGGGGAGAGGTCCGGGGAGCTGTTTTTT
>once|TRBV11-3|TRBJ2-7|NA
CASSLHPSSYEQYF
TGTGCCAGCAGCTTACATCCTAGCTCCTACGAGCAGTACTTC
>NA|TRBV13|TRBJ1-2|TRBD1
CASSLGGTGGRNHYGYTF
TGTGCCAGCAGCTTAGGCGGGACAGGGGGCAGAAATCACTATGGCTACACCTTC
>NA|TRBV7-9|TRBJ1-4|TRBD1
CASSPGQGNEKLFF
TGTGCCAGCAGCCCCGGACAGGGGAATGAAAAACTGTTTTTT
>NA|TRBV19|TRBJ2-1|NA
CASSIFAGNNEQFF
TGTGCCAGTAGTATATTTGCGGGGAACAATGAGCAGTTCTTC
>NA|TRBV19|TRBJ2-1|TRBD2
CASSIDLAGGLGEQFF
TGTGCCAGTAGTATAGACCTAGCGGGGGGACTAGGTGAGCAGTTCTTC
>NA|TRBV11-2|TRBJ2-7|TRBD2
CASSSDGLASYEQYF
TGTGCCAGCAGCTCAGACGGACTAGCGTCCTACGAGCAGTACTTC
>few|TRBV5-1|TRBJ2-7|NA
CASSLFADYEQYF
TGCGCCAGCAGCTTGTTTGCGGACTACGAGCAGTACTTC
>once|TRBV6-5|TRBJ1-1|NA
CASSSRGGSAFF
TGTGCCAGCAGTTCCCGAGGGGGATCAGCTTTCTTT
>NA|TRBV19|TRBJ1-5|TRBD1
CASSIGTGRGNQPQHF
TGTGCCAGTAGTATTGGGACAGGGAGGGGCAATCAGCCCCAGCATTTT